This entry describes one T cell receptor (beta chain). CD4+ naive, central memory, regulatory and stem cell-like memory cells were sorted via CD45RO/CCR7/CD25/CD127/CD95/CD27. CDR1 and CDR2 from the germline V gene are SGHRS and YFSETQ. This CDR3 is built from 16 residues. The V and J ends lost 0 bases and 4 bases respectively, with 16 bases between them. TCRB transcripts that were expressed got sequenced, as all of the isolated RNA had been reverse transcribed. Only in-frame clones appear in the TCRdb table, and some are missing; sequencing was by immunoSEQ multiplex PCR. This repertoire shows just over 600,000 clones, around a sixth found once; its top ten account for 0.09% to 0.095%. This record belongs to a study of beta chain features in type 1 diabetes.

The gene calls are TRBV5-1 and TRBJ1-1, with D maybe TRBD1 (5 bases). The sequence was obtained from a man younger than 35 in good health. Material for sequencing was naive CD4+ T cells from blood. The CDR3: CASSLEVRGMSTEAFF. The CDR3 nucleotides are TGCGCCAGCAGCTTGGAAGTCCGGGGGATGAGCACTGAAGCTTTCTTT.